These 23 T cell receptor beta chains came from one sample sequenced in a study of technical replicates of blood from several donors. TCRdb's table, derived via immunoSEQ multiplex PCR, lists solely in-frame clones and lacks some. The sample holds some 60,000 clones, roughly 90% seen once. The source material was PBMCs. Source of these receptors: a human donor in good health. Some clones in this sample may be carry-over from other donors' samples.

V and J are TRBV4-3 and TRBJ2-5, with 7 bases identical to TRBD1. J lost 2 bases, V lost 4 bases, and 10 bases had no gene match. This CDR3 is built from 16 residues. Per germline, CDR1 LGHNA and CDR2 YSLEER. CDR3 coding DNA: TGCGCCAGCAGCCGGAATATCGGACAGGAACAAGAGACCCAGTACTTC. Protein product: CASSRNIGQEQETQYF.

V usage is TRBV7-9 and J usage is TRBJ1-1, with D unclear. Trimming took 4 bases from V and 4 from J, leaving 7 bases between them. Germline CDR1 is SEHNR and CDR2 is FQNEAQ (reference sequence). This CDR3 contains 12 residues. In DNA form, the CDR3 reads TGTGCCAGCAGCTCCCACGGCACTGAAGCTTTCTTT. Protein: CASSSHGTEAFF.

This chain links TRBV6-5 with TRBJ2-6, with D tentatively TRBD2 (5 bases). Trimming cost V 4 bases and J 4 bases, with 14 bases left between them. Germline V gives CDR1 MNHEY, CDR2 SVGAGI. The CDR3 sequence is 16 residues long. CDR3 in amino acids: CASSSTVGVGANVLTF. The CDR3 DNA is TGTGCCAGCAGTTCGACCGTCGGGGTCGGGGCCAACGTCCTGACTTTC.

For the CDR3, the DNA is TGTGCCAGCAGCTTATTACAGGGGGAGATTTCACCCCTCCACTTT. Protein sequence: CASSLLQGEISPLHF. The rearrangement joins TRBV7-6 to TRBJ1-6; the match to TRBD1 covers 8 bases. The length of the CDR3 is 15 residues. The V and J ends lost 2 bases and 9 bases, in that order; junction bases with no gene match: 6. Germline CDR1 and CDR2: SGHVS and FNYEAQ.

The V call is TRBV27, the J call TRBJ2-7; 8 bases map to TRBD2. Per germline, CDR1 MNHEY and CDR2 SMNVEV (reference sequence). The junction had 13 bases not matched to a gene; V was cut back by 7 bases and J by 5 bases. The CDR3 is 15 amino acids. The CDR3: CASKAPAGGKNEQYF. The CDR3 DNA follows: TGTGCCAGCAAAGCCCCTGCGGGAGGAAAGAACGAGCAGTACTTC.

The chain combines TRBV19 with TRBJ2-3; 12 nucleotides line up with TRBD2. The CDR3 sequence is 16 residues long. V was pared by 7 bases and J by 0 bases, with 5 bases of the junction left unmatched. The germline CDR1 and CDR2 sequences are LNHDA and SQIVND (reference sequence). As DNA, the CDR3 is TGTGCCAGTACCGAAGGGACTAGCGGGAGCACAGATACGCAGTATTTT. Amino acids: CASTEGTSGSTDTQYF.

The chain recombines TRBV4-2 with TRBJ2-2; D is perhaps TRBD2 (6 bases). CDR3 length: 16 amino acids. Trimming removed 2 bases at V and 2 bases at J, with 12 bases between. The germline V gene has CDR1 LGHNA and CDR2 YNFKEQ. The CDR3 protein is CASSQRRDSNTGELFF. In nucleotides, the CDR3 is TGTGCCAGCAGCCAAAGAAGGGACTCTAACACCGGGGAGCTGTTTTTT.

This clone was picked up one time. The chain joins TRBV5-1 to TRBJ1-1; D not certain. This CDR3 is 15 amino acids long. Between the trimmed V and J ends, which lost 4 bases and 6 bases, there was a span of 19 bases. Per germline, CDR1 SGHRS and CDR2 YFSETQ. This chain's CDR3 is CASSLSVGGEPEAFF. The CDR3 DNA is TGCGCCAGCAGCCTGTCGGTGGGCGGGGAGCCTGAAGCTTTCTTT.

The CDR3 DNA reads TGTGCCAGCAGCTTGACTAGTCGCGAGACCCAGTACTTC. It codes for CASSLTSRETQYF. The J gene is TRBJ2-5, the V gene TRBV7-6, with D maybe TRBD2 (6 bases). The V gene lost 3 bases and the J gene lost 5 bases, with 10 bases spanning the gap. Per germline, CDR1 SGHVS and CDR2 FNYEAQ. The CDR3 covers 13 residues.

V usage is TRBV7-9 and J usage is TRBJ1-6, with a possible D match to TRBD1 (5 bases). This CDR3 is built from 16 residues. CDR1 and CDR2 from the germline V gene are SEHNR and FQNEAQ (reference sequence). The V end lost 2 bases, the J end lost 4 bases, and 12 bases lay between the germline ends. CDR3 DNA: TGTGCCAGCAGCTTACAAAAGGGACTGTATAATTCACCCCTCCACTTT. Translating it yields CASSLQKGLYNSPLHF.

This sequence joins TRBV18 and TRBJ1-1; 11 positions match TRBD1. Trimming took 4 bases from V and 4 from J; bases not matched to a gene: 5. There are 15 residues in the CDR3. Germline loops: CDR1 KGHSH, CDR2 LQKENI. Here the CDR3 DNA reads TGTGCCAGCTCACGGGACAGGGGGTTGGGCACTGAAGCTTTCTTT. This encodes CASSRDRGLGTEAFF.

The chain carries TRBV5-1 and TRBJ2-5, with D possibly matching TRBD1 (6 bases). Per germline, CDR1 SGHRS and CDR2 YFSETQ. The CDR3 runs 15 residues. With 3 bases removed from V and 3 bases from J, the gap between germline ends came to 15 bases. CDR3 sequence reads: CASSSRGGSEETQYF. The DNA of the CDR3 is TGCGCCAGCAGCTCAAGAGGGGGTTCTGAAGAGACCCAGTACTTC.

V is TRBV7-9 and J is TRBJ1-5; TRBD1 agrees at 7 bases. Unmatched junction bases numbered 4, after V lost 4 bases and J lost 7 bases. The CDR3 has 13 amino acids. CDR1 SEHNR and CDR2 FQNEAQ come from the germline V gene (reference sequence). This CDR3 reads CASSSTGEQPQHF. In nucleotides, the CDR3 is TGTGCCAGCAGCTCCACAGGGGAGCAGCCCCAGCATTTT.

CDR3 region: CASSIGEANEKLFF. DNA for the CDR3: TGTGCCAGCAGCATAGGGGAGGCTAATGAAAAACTGTTTTTT. The chain carries TRBV27 and TRBJ1-4; D possibly corresponds to TRBD1 (5 bases). The V gene's germline CDR1 is MNHEY and CDR2 SMNVEV (reference sequence). Trimming took off 6 bases at V and 3 bases at J, with 11 bases between the two ends. There are 14 residues in the CDR3. The full variable domain, its missing parts supplied by reference TRBV27 and TRBJ1-4, is EAQVTQNPRYLITVTGKKLTVTCSQNMNHEYMSWYRQDPGLGLRQIYYSMNVEVTDKGDVPEGYKVSRKEKRNFPLILESPSPNQTSLYFCASSIGEANEKLFFGSGTQLSVL.

The chain uses TRBV7-6 and TRBJ2-7, with D perhaps matching TRBD2 (5 bases). Between the trimmed V and J ends, which lost 2 bases and 6 bases, there was a span of 20 bases. The CDR3 is 16 residues long. CDR1 and CDR2 from the germline V gene are SGHVS and FNYEAQ. CDR3 nucleotides: TGTGCCAGCAGCTTATTAGCAGGTAGCGTCCCCCGCGAGCAGTACTTC. It is translated as CASSLLAGSVPREQYF.

The chain's CDR3 is CASSQDRVSLNEQFF. Written as DNA, the CDR3 is TGTGCCAGCAGTCAGGACAGGGTATCCCTCAATGAGCAGTTCTTC. The gene calls are TRBV6-5 and TRBJ2-1, with 8 bases matching TRBD1. The CDR3 runs to 15 residues. CDR1 is MNHEY and CDR2 is SVGAGI in the germline V gene. The V and J ends lost 5 bases and 6 bases, in that order; junction bases with no gene match: 9.

The rearrangement links TRBV4-1 to TRBJ2-3, with D perhaps matching TRBD2 (5 bases). V dropped 5 bases and J dropped 1 base, with 13 bases sitting between them. The CDR3 consists of 15 residues. Germline lookup yields CDR1 MGHRA and CDR2 YSYEKL. The CDR3 coding sequence is TGCGCCAGCAGCAAATTGAAGGGAGGCACAGATACGCAGTATTTT. This sequence encodes CASSKLKGGTDTQYF.

This clone has just a few counts. This chain connects TRBV7-9 to TRBJ1-1; 8 bases are shared with TRBD1. Germline V gives CDR1 SEHNR, CDR2 FQNEAQ (reference sequence). V lost 5 bases, J lost 0 bases, and 5 bases stayed unmatched. This CDR3 is built from 15 residues. The CDR3 here is CASSPRDRLNTEAFF. Written as DNA, the CDR3 is TGTGCCAGCAGCCCCCGGGACAGGTTGAACACTGAAGCTTTCTTT.

The rearrangement joins TRBV6-1 to TRBJ2-7; TRBD2 agrees at 10 bases. Germline CDR1 and CDR2: MNHNS and SASEGT. Trimming removed 6 bases from V and 5 bases from J; junction bases left unmatched: 10. The CDR3 has 15 residues. CDR3 protein: CASRGAGGGSDEQYF. The DNA of the CDR3 is TGTGCCAGCAGGGGAGCGGGAGGGGGTTCGGACGAGCAGTACTTC.

The table lists this clone with a count of one. The genes are TRBV11-2 and TRBJ2-3; maybe TRBD2 (5 bases). Germline V CDR1 and CDR2: SGHAT, FQNNGV. This CDR3 has 15 residues. V dropped 0 bases and J dropped 0 bases, with 7 bases sitting between them. CDR3 DNA: TGTGCCAGCAGCTTAGAGTGGACTAGCACAGATACGCAGTATTTT. Its translation: CASSLEWTSTDTQYF.

The rearrangement uses TRBV2 and TRBJ2-5; tentative D call: TRBD1 (6 bases). The V gene's germline CDR1 is SNHLY and CDR2 FYNNEI. The CDR3 totals 15 residues. Trimming cost V 4 bases and J 2 bases, with 14 bases left between them. CDR3 coding DNA: TGTGCCAGCAGTGGACATACCGGACAGCAAGAGACCCAGTACTTC. It translates to CASSGHTGQQETQYF.

The chain combines TRBV27 with TRBJ2-1; 15 positions match TRBD2. Losses at the gene ends were 6 bases for V and 7 bases for J; bases not matched to a gene: 4. CDR3 length equals 15 residues. CDR1 MNHEY and CDR2 SMNVEV come from the germline V gene (reference sequence). CDR3 DNA: TGTGCCAGCAGCCCGGGACTAGCGGGAGGTAATGAGCAGTTCTTC. It translates to CASSPGLAGGNEQFF.

The CDR3: CASSQTSGGRRNSPLHF. The CDR3 DNA sequence: TGCGCCAGCAGCCAAACATCAGGGGGAAGGCGGAATTCACCCCTCCACTTT. V and J are TRBV4-1 and TRBJ1-6; 7 bases line up with TRBD1. CDR1 and CDR2 from the germline V gene are MGHRA and YSYEKL. This CDR3 is built from 17 residues. Trimming took 2 bases from V and 7 from J; bases not matched to a gene: 11.